The 16 T cell receptor beta chains reported below all come from one sample, sequenced in a study of blood T cell repertoires in COVID-19. Clones were read by immunoSEQ multiplex PCR, and TCRdb kept only the in-frame ones, dropping some. The repertoire has about 250,000 clones, roughly 80% of them found once; the top ten carry roughly 10%. The sample consisted of peripheral blood. Receptors originate from a man older than 75 with acute or convalescent COVID-19.

The chain has TRBV7-2 and TRBJ2-1, with D unresolved. V lost 5 bases and J lost 5, with 16 bases in between. The CDR3 extends over 15 amino acids. Germline CDR1 and CDR2: SGHTA and FQGNSA. For the CDR3, the DNA is TGTGCCAGCAGCATCAGAGGAATAATCAACAATGAGCAGTTCTTC. Encoded protein: CASSIRGIINNEQFF.

V usage is TRBV10-3 and J usage is TRBJ2-2; a possible D gene is TRBD2 (5 bases). V lost 4 bases to trimming and J lost 4 bases, with 10 bases between them. The length of the CDR3 is 14 residues. Germline V gives CDR1 ENHRY, CDR2 SYGVKD. CDR3: CAISGNSVTGELFF. In DNA, the CDR3 is TGTGCCATCAGTGGTAATAGCGTCACCGGGGAGCTGTTTTTT.

The rearrangement links TRBV9 to TRBJ2-7, with 9 bases fitting TRBD1. Germline V lookup: CDR1 SGDLS, CDR2 YYNGEE. This CDR3 contains 15 residues. The V gene end was trimmed by 0 bases and the J gene end by 5 bases; junction bases not matched to a gene: 6. The CDR3 DNA sequence: TGTGCCAGCAGCGTAGAGGGACAGGGTATCCACGAGCAGTACTTC. Amino acids: CASSVEGQGIHEQYF.

CDR3 coding DNA: TGTGCCAGCAGCCCAACTAGCGGAGTATACAATGAGCAGTTCTTC. Its translation: CASSPTSGVYNEQFF. The chain joins TRBV4-2 to TRBJ2-1, with 8 nucleotides matching TRBD2. Per the germline V gene, CDR1 is LGHNA and CDR2 is YNFKEQ. J lost 4 bases, V lost 4 bases, and 6 bases had no gene match. CDR3 length equals 15 residues.

J is TRBJ2-2 and V is TRBV18; tentative D call: TRBD1 (6 bases). V shed 3 bases and J shed 10 bases, with 15 bases lying between them. Looked up from germline, CDR1 is KGHSH and CDR2 is LQKENI. This CDR3 is built from 14 residues. Here the CDR3 reads CASSPGTGLTELFF. CDR3 coding DNA: TGTGCCAGCTCACCCGGAACAGGGCTTACGGAGCTGTTTTTT.

The gene calls are TRBV4-1 and TRBJ2-7, with a tentative D call TRBD1 (6 bases). The V end lost 4 bases, the J end lost 7 bases, and 17 bases lay between the germline ends. Germline V gene lookup returns CDR1 MGHRA and CDR2 YSYEKL. The CDR3 sequence is 14 residues long. For the CDR3, the DNA is TGCGCCAGCAGCCCTATGAACAGGGTTGGGGAGCAGTACTTC. The encoded protein is CASSPMNRVGEQYF.

This clone was observed a handful of times. The chain employs TRBV27 and TRBJ2-3, with 8 nucleotides matching TRBD1. This CDR3 comprises 14 residues. The V segment lost 5 bases and the J segment 9 bases; nucleotides outside the gene matches: 10. Germline CDR1 MNHEY, CDR2 SMNVEV (reference sequence). DNA of the CDR3: TGTGCCAGCAGTCAAATCGGACAGGGAGAAACGCAGTATTTT. Amino acid sequence: CASSQIGQGETQYF.

The chain employs TRBV5-1 and TRBJ2-4, with 7 positions matching TRBD1. V lost 0 bases, J lost 6 bases, and 0 bases stayed unmatched. The CDR3 is made up of 13 amino acids. Per germline, CDR1 SGHRS and CDR2 YFSETQ. CDR3 sequence reads: CASSLDRGNIQYF. The CDR3 bases are TGCGCCAGCAGCTTGGACAGGGGAAACATTCAGTACTTC.

The chain carries TRBV2 and TRBJ1-5, with TRBD1 as a possible D gene (5 bases). CDR3 length equals 14 residues. Per germline, CDR1 SNHLY and CDR2 FYNNEI. V was clipped by 7 bases and J by 7 bases, with 17 bases between them. The CDR3 reads CASMRGGTPQPQHF. In DNA, the CDR3 is TGTGCCAGCATGAGAGGTGGGACTCCCCAGCCCCAGCATTTT.

The chain has TRBV3-1 (or the pseudogene TRBV3-2) and TRBJ2-7; maybe TRBD1 (6 bases). Germline loops: CDR1 LGHDT, CDR2 YNNKEL (reference sequence). V shed 3 bases and J shed 7 bases, with 16 bases lying between them. CDR3 size: 14 residues. Here the CDR3 DNA reads TGTGCCAGCAGCCAGGGGGCTCGAATGACGGAGCAGTACTTC. Its protein is CASSQGARMTEQYF.

V gene TRBV18 combines with J gene TRBJ2-7, with TRBD1 identical over 8 bases. CDR1 KGHSH and CDR2 LQKENI come from the germline V gene. Unmatched junction bases numbered 6, after V lost 0 bases and J lost 11 bases. The CDR3 is made up of 13 amino acids. The CDR3 region is CASSPPGRGREYF. DNA of the CDR3: TGTGCCAGCTCACCACCGGGCAGGGGGCGTGAGTACTTC.

The V and J genes are TRBV6-1 and TRBJ1-5, with D unresolved. The CDR3 is 15 residues long. Per the germline V gene, CDR1 is MNHNS and CDR2 is SASEGT. The V and J ends lost 1 base and 9 bases respectively, with 16 bases between them. DNA for the CDR3: TGTGCCAGCAGTGAAGAGACGGGCTTAGCGGGGCCCCAGCATTTT. This codes for CASSEETGLAGPQHF.

The V and J genes are TRBV24-1 and TRBJ2-3, with D perhaps TRBD2 (5 bases). Germline CDR1 and CDR2: KGHDR and SFDVKD. This CDR3 spans 15 amino acids. V was shortened by 4 bases and J by 6 bases, with 16 bases between the two germline ends. In DNA, the CDR3 is TGTGCCACCAGTGACCCCGGGAAGAAAAAGGATACGCAGTATTTT. Translated, it gives CATSDPGKKKDTQYF.

This sequence joins TRBV19 and TRBJ1-1, with 8 bases matching TRBD1. Per the germline V gene, CDR1 is LNHDA and CDR2 is SQIVND (reference sequence). Unmatched junction bases numbered 7, after V lost 7 bases and J lost 3 bases. The CDR3 runs 14 residues. The CDR3 sequence is CASTPDRVDTEAFF. The CDR3 DNA is TGTGCCAGTACCCCGGACAGGGTGGACACTGAAGCTTTCTTT.

V usage is TRBV29-1 and J usage is TRBJ2-3; 8 bases match TRBD2. This CDR3 contains 15 residues. The germline V gene encodes CDR1 SQVTM and CDR2 ANQGSEA. The J segment lost 0 bases and the V segment lost 8 bases, leaving 10 bases of the junction unmatched. CDR3: CSPRRASGSTDTQYF. CDR3 nucleotides: TGCAGCCCCCGAAGGGCTAGCGGGAGCACAGATACGCAGTATTTT.

This chain links TRBV5-1 with TRBJ2-4, with 7 bases identical to TRBD1. The CDR3 sequence is 17 residues long. Per germline, CDR1 SGHRS and CDR2 YFSETQ. Trimming at V came to 0 bases and at J to 0 bases, leaving 6 bases not matched to a gene. The CDR3 is CASSLGQGTKAKNIQYF. The CDR3 DNA follows: TGCGCCAGCAGCTTGGGACAGGGTACCAAAGCCAAAAACATTCAGTACTTC.